This T cell receptor (beta chain) was profiled in a study of shared T cell receptors in the human thymus. V lost 4 bases to trimming and J lost 3 bases, with 13 bases between them. CDR1 and CDR2 from the germline V gene are ENHRY and SYGVKD. CDR3 length equals 14 residues. Sequenced by immunoSEQ multiplex PCR; TCRdb stores in-frame clones only, minus some. Of approximately 730,000 clones in the sample, approximately 83% were seen once. The sample was also linked to a second study, of human thymus T cells. That source reports: Thymus was obtained from resections taken during corrective heart surgery. There appeared to be biased usage of V and J genes in thymic and blood repertoires. Related work found strong thymic repertoire overlap between unrelated individuals.

The rearrangement uses TRBV10-3 and TRBJ2-7, with a possible D match to TRBD1 (6 bases). Sequencing input: thymocytes. The sequence was obtained from a girl under three years old with a congenital heart defect. The CDR3 sequence: CAISGKGVVYEQYF. CDR3 coding DNA: TGTGCCATCAGTGGTAAGGGGGTAGTCTACGAGCAGTACTTC.